This record covers a single TCR beta chain. Its antigen is not known. CDR1 is SGHVS, CDR2 FNYEAQ, per germline. This CDR3 region has 12 residues. Libraries of TRB cDNA were made by 5' RACE and carried UMIs. TCRdb reprocessed the 5' RACE reads and reports one entry per CDR3 protein, with no DNA. Its table records under 75,000 distinct CDR3 sequences. The data were obtained in a study of CXCR3-negative and CXCR3-positive naive CD8 T cells. Regarding the study as a whole: It was found that naive subsets had comparable surface CD5, and TCR strength was inferred from TRB CDR3 properties. For CXCR3-positive naive cells, TRB CDR3s were more hydrophobic than those of CXCR3-negative naive cells. Naive CXCR3-negative cells resembled naive CXCR3-positive cells in TRBV-TRBJ usage; memory cells differed.

Phenotypically, naive CD8+ T cells corresponded to CD45RO-CCR7+CD27+CD95-. V gene TRBV7-6 combines with J gene TRBJ2-5. Sequenced material: naive CXCR3+ CD8+ T cells from blood. The subset here: CD45RO-CCR7+CD27+CD95- naive CD8+ T cells expressing CXCR3 (TNR3+). The sequence derives from a human donor in good health. Some clones in this sample may be carry-over from other donors' samples. The CDR3: CASSLGEETQYF.